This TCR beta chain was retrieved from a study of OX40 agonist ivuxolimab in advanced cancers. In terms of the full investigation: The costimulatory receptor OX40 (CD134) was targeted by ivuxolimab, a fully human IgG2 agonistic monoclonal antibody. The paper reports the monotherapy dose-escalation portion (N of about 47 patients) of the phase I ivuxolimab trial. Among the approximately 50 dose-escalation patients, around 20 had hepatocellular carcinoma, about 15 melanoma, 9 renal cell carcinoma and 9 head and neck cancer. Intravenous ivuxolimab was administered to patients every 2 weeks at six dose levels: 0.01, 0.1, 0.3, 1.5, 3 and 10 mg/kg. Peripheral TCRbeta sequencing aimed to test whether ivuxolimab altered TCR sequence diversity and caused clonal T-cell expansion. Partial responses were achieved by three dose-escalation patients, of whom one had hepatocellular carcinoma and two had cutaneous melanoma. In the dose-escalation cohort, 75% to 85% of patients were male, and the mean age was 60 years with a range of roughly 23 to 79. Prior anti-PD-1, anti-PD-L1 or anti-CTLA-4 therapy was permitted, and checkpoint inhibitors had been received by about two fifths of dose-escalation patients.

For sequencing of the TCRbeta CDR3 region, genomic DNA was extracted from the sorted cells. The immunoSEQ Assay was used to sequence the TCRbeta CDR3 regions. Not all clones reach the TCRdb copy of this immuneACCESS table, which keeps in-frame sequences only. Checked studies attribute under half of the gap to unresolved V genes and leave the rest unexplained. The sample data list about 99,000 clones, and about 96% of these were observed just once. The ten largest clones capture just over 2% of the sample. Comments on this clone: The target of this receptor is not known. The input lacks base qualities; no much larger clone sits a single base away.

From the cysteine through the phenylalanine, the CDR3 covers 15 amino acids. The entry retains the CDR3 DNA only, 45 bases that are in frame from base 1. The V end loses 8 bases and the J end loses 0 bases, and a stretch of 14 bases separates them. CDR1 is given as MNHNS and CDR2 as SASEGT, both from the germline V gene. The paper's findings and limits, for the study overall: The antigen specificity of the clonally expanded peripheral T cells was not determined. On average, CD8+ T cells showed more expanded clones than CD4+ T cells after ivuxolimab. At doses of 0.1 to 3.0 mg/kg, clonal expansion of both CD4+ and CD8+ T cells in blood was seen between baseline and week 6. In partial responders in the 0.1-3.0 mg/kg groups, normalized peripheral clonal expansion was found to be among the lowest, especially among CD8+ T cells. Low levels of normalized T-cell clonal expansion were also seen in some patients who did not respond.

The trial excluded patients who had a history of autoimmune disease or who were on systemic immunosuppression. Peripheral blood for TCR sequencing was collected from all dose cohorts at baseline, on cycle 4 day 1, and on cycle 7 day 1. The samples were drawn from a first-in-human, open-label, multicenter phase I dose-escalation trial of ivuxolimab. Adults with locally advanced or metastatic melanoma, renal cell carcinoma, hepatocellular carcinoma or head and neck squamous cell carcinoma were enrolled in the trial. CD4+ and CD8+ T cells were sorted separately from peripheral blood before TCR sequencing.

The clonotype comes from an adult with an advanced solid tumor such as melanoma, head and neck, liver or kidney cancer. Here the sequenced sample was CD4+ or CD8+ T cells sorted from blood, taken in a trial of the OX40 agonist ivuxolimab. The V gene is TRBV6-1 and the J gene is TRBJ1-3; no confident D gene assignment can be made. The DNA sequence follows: TGTGCCAGCCTTGAAAGAAGGAGCTCTGGAAACACCATATATTTT. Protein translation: CASLERRSSGNTIYF.